The text below deals with one TCR beta chain. Its antigen is unknown. The entry originates in a study of T cells expressing NK-cell markers. Study summary: Seropositivity for HCMV was found in most of the eight sequenced donors, with one seronegative. Findings and caveats of the study: The share of CD8+ T cells held by dominant NKG2C+ clonotypes was about 1.0-7.5% in several donors. Clarity on HCMV specificity was lacking for the expanded NKG2C+ T cell clones.

Synthesis of TCR beta cDNA relied on 5'RACE template switching carrying UMIs. Each CDR3 protein gets one entry in TCRdb, which reprocessed the 5' RACE reads and gives no DNA. Here the sample table reports about 190,000 distinct CDR3 sequences. Germline-derived CDR1 and CDR2 are SQVTM and ANQGSEA. CDR3 length: 12 amino acids. The TCR was taken from a man aged 18 to 69 in good health. The sequenced sample consisted of blood T cells: a sorted CD56 or NKG2C T cell subset, CD4+ or CD8+ T cells, or bulk PBMC T cells (not recorded which). The chain uses TRBV29-1 and TRBJ2-7; TCRdb selects TRBD1, and the lack of DNA leaves this call unchecked. The CDR3: CSVQGGIYEQYF.